A single sample is the source of the 17 T cell receptor beta chains below, sequenced in a study of radiotherapy plus CTLA-4 blockade in lung cancer. The method was immunoSEQ multiplex PCR; TCRdb's version includes in-frame clones alone and lacks a portion of them. Among some 98,000 clones, 75% to 90% were seen once, and the ten largest hold about 3.5%. Sequences were derived from peripheral blood, sampled from a patient treated with radiotherapy plus ipilimumab. The receptors originated from a human donor with non-small cell lung cancer who had a partial response to radiotherapy plus ipilimumab.

The chain uses TRBV11-2 and TRBJ2-3, with 8 bases fitting TRBD2. J was trimmed by 3 bases and V by 5 bases; bases with no gene match: 10. This CDR3 region has 16 residues. Per germline, CDR1 SGHAT and CDR2 FQNNGV. In DNA, the CDR3 is TGTGCCAGCAGCCAGCACAGCGGGAGAGGGACAGATACGCAGTATTTT. Its protein is CASSQHSGRGTDTQYF.

This clone was observed once. This chain links TRBV7-3 with TRBJ2-1; 7 bases fit TRBD2. The trim removed 5 bases at V and 10 bases at J, leaving 5 bases unmatched. Looked up from germline, CDR1 is SGHTA and CDR2 is FQGTGA. The CDR3 covers 12 residues. The CDR3 spells CASSPYGGEQFF. CDR3 coding DNA: TGTGCCAGCAGCCCATACGGGGGGGAGCAGTTCTTC.

The chain carries TRBV7-8 and TRBJ1-1, with 8 bases fitting TRBD1. This CDR3 region has 17 residues. CDR1 is SGHVS, CDR2 FQNEAQ, per germline. Germline trimming cut 5 bases from V and 3 bases from J; bases unmatched to any gene: 14. The CDR3 DNA reads as TGTGCCAGCAGCACCCGGGACAGGATAGAATATGACACTGAAGCTTTCTTT. Translating it yields CASSTRDRIEYDTEAFF.

V usage is TRBV28 and J usage is TRBJ2-7; 14 bases are a match to TRBD2. The CDR3 sequence is 14 residues long. The germline CDR1 and CDR2 sequences are MDHEN and SYDVKM. V was pared by 10 bases and J by 7 bases, with 9 bases of the junction left unmatched. The CDR3 bases are TGTGCCACCGGGACTAGCGGGAGTCGGGGGGAGCAGTACTTC. It is translated as CATGTSGSRGEQYF.

The chain recombines TRBV5-4 with TRBJ1-1; 7 bases are a match to TRBD1. This CDR3 has 15 residues. CDR1 is SGHNT, CDR2 YYREEE, per germline (reference sequence). J gave up 0 bases and V 4 bases, and 6 bases lay outside the gene matches. The chain's CDR3 is CASSGLGQLNTEAFF. CDR3 coding DNA: TGTGCCAGCAGCGGACTGGGACAGCTGAACACTGAAGCTTTCTTT.

This sequence joins TRBV7-2 and TRBJ2-5, with a possible D match to TRBD1 (6 bases). The CDR3 covers 13 residues. With 2 bases removed from V and 10 bases from J, the gap between germline ends came to 14 bases. From germline, CDR1 is SGHTA and CDR2 FQGNSA. In DNA form, the CDR3 reads TGTGCCAGCAGCTTACGTACAGGGCGAGACCAGTACTTC. It specifies CASSLRTGRDQYF.

CDR3 protein: CASSSPGRTGELFF. CDR3 in DNA: TGTGCCAGCAGCTCGCCGGGAAGGACCGGGGAGCTGTTTTTT. This chain connects TRBV28 to TRBJ2-2; possible D gene TRBD2, 5 bases. This CDR3 spans 14 amino acids. The germline V gene has CDR1 MDHEN and CDR2 SYDVKM. With 6 bases removed from V and 5 bases from J, the gap between germline ends came to 13 bases.

This chain joins TRBV5-1 and TRBJ1-2; 7 bases align to TRBD1. Germline CDR1 is SGHRS and CDR2 is YFSETQ. The CDR3 runs to 15 residues. Trimming cost V 6 bases and J 8 bases; bases outside gene matches: 16. The DNA for the CDR3 is TGCGCCAGCATGCCCAACCCGGGACAGTCCGTGGGCTACACCTTC. Translation gives CASMPNPGQSVGYTF.

This chain joins TRBV5-4 and TRBJ2-7; unclear D gene. Germline V gene sequence: CDR1 SGHNT, CDR2 YYREEE (reference sequence). CDR3 length equals 13 residues. Trimming removed 3 bases from V and 1 base from J, with 8 bases in between. The CDR3 nucleotides are TGTGCCAGCAGCTCCCCCGAGTCCTACGAGCAGTACTTC. Protein: CASSSPESYEQYF.

V is TRBV5-6 and J is TRBJ2-3, with 8 bases fitting TRBD2. Germline CDR1 is SGHDT and CDR2 is YYEEEE. The J segment lost 0 bases and the V segment lost 2 bases, leaving 5 bases of the junction unmatched. This CDR3 region has 16 residues. CDR3 in DNA: TGTGCCAGCAGCTTTAATAGCGGGGTTAGCACAGATACGCAGTATTTT. Its translation is CASSFNSGVSTDTQYF.

The genes are TRBV6-1 and TRBJ1-5; D remains ambiguous. There are 13 residues in the CDR3. Trimming removed 1 base from V and 7 bases from J, with 8 bases in between. Germline V CDR1 and CDR2: MNHNS, SASEGT. The CDR3: CASSEDPVQPQHF. The CDR3 DNA reads as TGTGCCAGCAGTGAAGACCCGGTACAGCCCCAGCATTTT.

CDR3: CASSRERISGNTIYF. For the CDR3, the DNA is TGTGCCAGCAGCAGGGAGAGGATCTCTGGAAACACCATATATTTT. The V call is TRBV7-9, the J call TRBJ1-3; no clear D gene. V lost 5 bases, J lost 0 bases, and 11 bases lay in between. CDR3 length: 15 amino acids. Per germline, CDR1 SEHNR and CDR2 FQNEAQ (reference sequence).

CDR3: CASSPGLAGGDNEQFF. In DNA, the CDR3 is TGCGCCAGCAGCCCGGGACTAGCGGGAGGGGACAATGAGCAGTTCTTC. This sequence joins TRBV5-1 and TRBJ2-1, with TRBD2 matching 16 bases. This CDR3 has 16 residues. Looked up from germline, CDR1 is SGHRS and CDR2 is YFSETQ. J gave up 5 bases and V 4 bases, and 3 bases lay outside the gene matches.

The chain has TRBV5-4 and TRBJ2-1; TRBD2 aligns across 14 bases. J lost 1 base, V lost 3 bases, and 9 bases had no gene match. Germline V gene lookup returns CDR1 SGHNT and CDR2 YYREEE (reference sequence). CDR3 length equals 19 residues. The CDR3 sequence is CASSSGGTSGSTSYNEQFF. CDR3 in DNA: TGTGCCAGCAGCTCGGGGGGGACTAGCGGGAGTACATCCTACAATGAGCAGTTCTTC.

V usage is TRBV28 and J usage is TRBJ2-1; TRBD2 agrees at 7 bases. The junction had 12 bases not matched to a gene; V was cut back by 7 bases and J by 6 bases. Per the germline V gene, CDR1 is MDHEN and CDR2 is SYDVKM. There are 15 residues in the CDR3. The DNA of the CDR3 is TGTGCCAGCATTAAAACACGGGAGGTACCCAATGAGCAGTTCTTC. Its protein is CASIKTREVPNEQFF. The complete variable domain, with remaining parts taken from reference TRBV28 and TRBJ2-1, reads DVKVTQSSRYLVKRTGEKVFLECVQDMDHENMFWYRQDPGLGLRLIYFSYDVKMKEKGDIPEGYSVSREKKERFSLILESASTNQTSMYLCASIKTREVPNEQFFGPGTRLTVL.

The chain joins TRBV11-2 to TRBJ1-6; 7 bases match TRBD1. Losses at the gene ends were 2 bases for V and 8 bases for J; bases not matched to a gene: 3. Germline values: CDR1 SGHAT, CDR2 FQNNGV. The CDR3 extends over 14 amino acids. CDR3 sequence (DNA): TGTGCCAGCAGCTTATCCAGGGGGTATTCACCCCTCCACTTT. Its protein is CASSLSRGYSPLHF.

This clone was counted between two and nine times. V is TRBV7-9 and J is TRBJ2-4; D not resolved. CDR1 SEHNR and CDR2 FQNEAQ come from the germline V gene (reference sequence). V shed 8 bases and J shed 0 bases, with 5 bases lying between them. This CDR3 has 12 amino acids. Here the CDR3 reads CASGLAKNIQYF. Written as DNA, the CDR3 is TGTGCCAGCGGCCTAGCCAAAAACATTCAGTACTTC.